This record concerns one TCR beta chain sequence. The target antigen is unknown. The method was immunoSEQ multiplex PCR; TCRdb's version includes in-frame clones alone and lacks a portion of them. The sample shows some 32,000 clones, roughly 88% of them seen only once. The CDR3 loop spans 11 amino acids. The germline gives CDR1 SGHTS, CDR2 YDEGEE. Trimming removed 2 bases from V and 6 bases from J, with 5 bases in between. The data are from a study of chemoradiotherapy in HPV16-positive cancers. About the research overall: Two HPV16-positive patients' cells yielded candidate HPV-specific clones and common motifs. General study findings and limits: HPV-responsive T-cell expansion during chemoradiotherapy was linked to improved recurrence-free survival in HPV16-positive patients. Non-HPV-specific T cells did not expand in tumors during treatment, whereas candidate HPV-specific clones and E7-related motifs did.

Material: blood, obtained from a patient who underwent chemoradiotherapy. This receptor was taken from a human donor with HPV-associated anogenital cancer. The V call is TRBV5-8, the J call TRBJ1-1; D not certain. The CDR3 spells CASSFRAEAFF. The CDR3 coding sequence is TGTGCCAGCAGCTTCCGAGCTGAAGCTTTCTTT. The full variable domain, rest sourced from reference TRBV5-8 and TRBJ1-1, is EAGVTQSPTHLIKTRGQQATLRCSPISGHTSVYWYQQALGLGLQFLLWYDEGEERNRGNFPPRFSGRQFPNYSSELNVNALELEDSALYLCASSFRAEAFFGQGTRLTVV.